A selection of T cell receptor beta chains follows, all from one sample in a study of blood T cell repertoires in COVID-19. Here immunoSEQ multiplex PCR was the method, and the copy in TCRdb shows in-frame clones only, minus some. This sample yields about 320,000 clones, of which approximately 85% are seen a single time; roughly 7% belongs to the top ten. The sequenced material came from peripheral blood. The receptors here all came from a human donor in a cohort sampled during active COVID-19. Each CDR3 is given with its conserved first and last residue. A D gene is named only where the DNA matches it firmly. Only part of the rows carry a size: once, few, many, or a class if the clone is expanded.

once,TRBJ1-2,TRBV6-5,.,TGTGCCAGCAGTTTAATGAGGTCCCGCTCTGGCTACACCTTC,CASSLMRSRSGYTF
.,TRBJ2-2,TRBV11-2,.,TGTGCCAGCAGCCTGACAGACTCGAACACCGGGGAGCTGTTTTTT,CASSLTDSNTGELFF
.,TRBJ2-1,TRBV2,.,TGTGCCAGCAGTGGGGACTCCACGAGGGATGAGCAGTTCTTC,CASSGDSTRDEQFF
.,TRBJ1-5,TRBV5-6,TRBD1,TGTGCCAGCAGCTTACAGGGGCCTCATCAGCCCCAGCATTTT,CASSLQGPHQPQHF
.,TRBJ2-1,TRBV5-1,TRBD2,TGCGCCAGCAGCCCGGAACTAGCGGGGAGGGGTGAGCAGTTCTTC,CASSPELAGRGEQFF
.,TRBJ2-7,TRBV7-9,.,TGTGCCAGCAGCTTACCAGCGAGCGTAGAGCAGTACTTC,CASSLPASVEQYF
.,TRBJ2-7,TRBV11-2,.,TGTGCCAGCAGCTTACAGGGCCCTGGCTCCTACGAGCAGTACTTC,CASSLQGPGSYEQYF
.,TRBJ1-6,TRBV2,.,TGTGCCAGCCGATCAAGACAGACCAATTCACCCCTCCACTTT,CASRSRQTNSPLHF
few,TRBJ2-7,TRBV30,TRBD1,TGTGCCTGGAGTCAACAGGGGGCGAGTCGAGAGCAGTACTTC,CAWSQQGASREQYF
.,TRBJ1-6,TRBV18,TRBD1,TGTGCCAGCTCAACAGCCGCCGGGACAGGGAATAATTCACCCCTCCACTTT,CASSTAAGTGNNSPLHF
.,TRBJ1-4,TRBV28,.,TGTGCCAGCAGTCCGAGTGCAACTAATGAAAAACTGTTTTTT,CASSPSATNEKLFF